Listed below are T cell receptor beta chains from one sample, sequenced in a study of T cells in Graves' hyperthyroidism and ophthalmopathy. TCRdb re-called the multiplex PCR reads with MiXCR, one entry per CDR3 protein. The data contain 610,000 or so distinct CDR3 sequences, roughly 50% of them singletons. The sequencing input was peripheral blood or thyroid tissue (not recorded which). Every receptor here comes from a woman under 30 with Graves' hyperthyroidism. CDR3s include the opening cysteine and the closing phenylalanine or tryptophan. A D gene is named only where the DNA matches it firmly. The size of a clone is reported for some rows only, either as once, few or many, or as a class for expanded clones.

clone_size,d_call,v_call,j_call,cdr3_aa,cdr3_nt
few,TRBD2,TRBV20-1,TRBJ2-1,CSAPRLAGVPNEQFF,TGCAGTGCGCCGAGACTAGCGGGAGTACCCAATGAGCAGTTCTTC
-,TRBD1,TRBV25-1,TRBJ2-7,CARDRATGSSYEQYF,TGTGCCAGGGACAGGGCGACTGGGAGCTCCTACGAGCAGTACTTC
-,TRBD1,TRBV29-1,TRBJ1-1,CSSIQGITEAFF,TGCAGCTCCATACAGGGGATCACTGAAGCTTTCTTT
-,TRBD1,TRBV7-9,TRBJ1-1,CASSPWTGGNTEAFF,TGTGCCAGCAGCCCGTGGACAGGGGGGAACACTGAAGCTTTCTTT
many,-,TRBV6-6,TRBJ2-5,CASSYKTVIQETQYF,TGTGCCAGCAGTTACAAGACAGTCATACAAGAGACCCAGTACTTC
many,-,TRBV29-1,TRBJ2-1,CSVAWGEQFF,TGCAGCGTCGCTTGGGGTGAGCAGTTCTTC
many,-,TRBV19,TRBJ2-7,CASSGDNYEQYF,TGTGCCAGTAGTGGGGACAACTACGAGCAGTACTTC
many,-,TRBV7-9,TRBJ1-2,CASSLDLLRGDGYTF,TGTGCCAGCAGCTTAGACTTATTGAGGGGAGATGGCTACACCTTC
many,-,TRBV24-1,TRBJ1-1,CATSDFGQEAFF,TGTGCCACCAGTGATTTCGGACAGGAAGCTTTCTTT
many,-,TRBV19,TRBJ1-1,CASSIGMNTEAFF,TGTGCCAGTAGTATCGGAATGAACACTGAAGCTTTCTTT
many,-,TRBV19,TRBJ2-7,CATKGGSEQYF,TGTGCCACCAAGGGGGGGTCCGAGCAGTACTTC
many,TRBD2,TRBV15,TRBJ2-1,CATSRGAGEVNEQFF,TGTGCCACCAGCAGAGGAGCGGGAGAAGTCAATGAGCAGTTCTTC
many,-,TRBV7-9,TRBJ2-2,CASSLGGPWHNGELFF,TGTGCCAGCAGCTTAGGCGGACCCTGGCACAACGGGGAGCTGTTTTTT
few,-,TRBV6-6,TRBJ2-7,CASSSLPELSYEQYF,TGTGCCAGCAGTTCCCTCCCGGAACTGAGCTACGAGCAGTACTTC
-,-,TRBV20-1,TRBJ1-4,CSARRGATSGEKLFF,TGCAGTGCTAGGAGAGGGGCCACATCGGGGGAAAAACTGTTTTTT
-,-,TRBV20-1,TRBJ1-6,CSASAGYNSPLHF,TGCAGTGCTAGTGCAGGCTATAATTCACCCCTCCACTTT
-,TRBD1,TRBV9,TRBJ1-1,CASGTGGYNTEAFF,TGTGCCAGCGGGACAGGGGGCTATAACACTGAAGCTTTCTTT
many,TRBD2,TRBV7-9,TRBJ2-7,CASSTTTSGRRYEQYF,TGTGCCAGCAGCACGACGACTAGCGGGAGGCGGTACGAGCAGTACTTC
-,TRBD1,TRBV2,TRBJ1-3,CASYDRAYGYTIYF,TGTGCCAGCTACGACAGGGCCTATGGCTACACCATATATTTT
-,TRBD2,TRBV7-8,TRBJ2-5,CASSLGGGRGETQYF,TGTGCCAGCAGCTTAGGGGGCGGGAGGGGAGAGACCCAGTACTTC
many,-,TRBV7-9,TRBJ1-1,CASSWDKDGNTEAFF,TGTGCCAGCAGCTGGGACAAGGACGGGAACACTGAAGCTTTCTTT
-,TRBD1,TRBV5-4,TRBJ1-4,CASSLDRVDEKLFF,TGTGCCAGCAGCCTCGACAGGGTGGATGAAAAACTGTTTTTT
many,-,TRBV2,TRBJ1-2,CASAVSGADRYGYTF,TGTGCCAGTGCCGTCTCTGGGGCAGATCGCTATGGCTACACCTTC
many,-,TRBV19,TRBJ1-2,CASSIVTFYGYTF,TGTGCCAGTAGTATAGTTACCTTCTATGGCTACACCTTC
-,TRBD1,TRBV10-3,TRBJ2-3,CATRETGGDRYTDTQYF,TGTGCCACCAGAGAGACAGGGGGCGACAGGTACACAGATACGCAGTATTTT
many,-,TRBV28,TRBJ1-4,CASSQTGNEKLFF,TGTGCCAGCAGTCAGACAGGAAATGAAAAACTGTTTTTT
-,TRBD2,TRBV19,TRBJ2-7,CASSLSGSYERYF,TGTGCCAGTAGTCTTAGCGGGAGCTACGAGCGGTACTTC
-,-,TRBV29-1,TRBJ2-7,CSVEWRRGYNEQYF,TGCAGCGTTGAATGGAGGAGGGGGTACAATGAGCAGTACTTC
many,TRBD2,TRBV10-3,TRBJ2-7,CAISEVAGGDEQYF,TGTGCCATCAGTGAGGTAGCGGGAGGAGACGAGCAGTACTTC
once,-,TRBV2,TRBJ1-2,CASSEDGGSDYGYTF,TGTGCCAGCAGTGAAGATGGGGGATCGGACTATGGCTACACCTTC
few,-,TRBV12-3/TRBV12-4,TRBJ2-1,CASSLDSGSYNEQFF,TGTGCCAGCAGTCTGGACTCCGGCTCCTACAATGAGCAGTTCTTC
-,-,TRBV10-3,TRBJ1-1,CAITANLNTEAFF,TGTGCCATCACCGCCAATCTGAACACTGAAGCTTTCTTT
once,-,TRBV21-1,TRBJ2-5,CASSNSGRWETQYF,TGTGCCAGCAGCAATAGCGGGAGGTGGGAGACCCAGTACTTC
many,-,TRBV9,TRBJ1-4,CASSVVGQPNEKLFF,TGTGCCAGCAGCGTAGTAGGGCAGCCTAATGAAAAACTGTTTTTT
many,-,TRBV11-3,TRBJ1-1,CASSLVSVTEAFF,TGTGCCAGCAGCTTAGTTTCCGTAACTGAAGCTTTCTTT
many,-,TRBV6-5,TRBJ1-3,CASRGGHSSGNTIYF,TGTGCCAGCAGAGGCGGACACTCCTCTGGAAACACCATATATTTT
few,-,TRBV11-2,TRBJ1-5,CASSLGQDQPQHF,TGTGCCAGCAGCTTAGGGCAGGACCAGCCCCAGCATTTT
-,TRBD1,TRBV29-1,TRBJ2-5,CSVETPWTGHQETQYF,TGCAGCGTTGAAACCCCATGGACAGGGCACCAAGAGACCCAGTACTTC
many,TRBD1,TRBV4-2,TRBJ1-2,CASSQDLGTASGYTF,TGTGCCAGCAGCCAAGACTTGGGGACAGCATCGGGCTACACCTTC
-,-,TRBV27,TRBJ1-5,CASSRTRSGNQPQHF,TGTGCCAGCAGTAGAACAAGGTCGGGCAATCAGCCCCAGCATTTT
-,TRBD1,TRBV7-9,TRBJ1-1,CASRTGGSTEAFF,TGTGCCAGCAGAACAGGGGGGAGCACTGAAGCTTTCTTT
many,TRBD1,TRBV11-2,TRBJ1-5,CASSPTTGGNQPQHF,TGTGCCAGCAGCCCTACAACAGGGGGCAATCAGCCCCAGCATTTT
-,-,TRBV2,TRBJ2-2,CASSWGRNTGELFF,TGTGCCAGCAGCTGGGGGCGGAACACCGGGGAGCTGTTTTTT
-,TRBD1,TRBV7-9,TRBJ2-7,CASSTDRGYEQYF,TGTGCCAGCAGTACGGACAGGGGGTACGAGCAGTACTTC